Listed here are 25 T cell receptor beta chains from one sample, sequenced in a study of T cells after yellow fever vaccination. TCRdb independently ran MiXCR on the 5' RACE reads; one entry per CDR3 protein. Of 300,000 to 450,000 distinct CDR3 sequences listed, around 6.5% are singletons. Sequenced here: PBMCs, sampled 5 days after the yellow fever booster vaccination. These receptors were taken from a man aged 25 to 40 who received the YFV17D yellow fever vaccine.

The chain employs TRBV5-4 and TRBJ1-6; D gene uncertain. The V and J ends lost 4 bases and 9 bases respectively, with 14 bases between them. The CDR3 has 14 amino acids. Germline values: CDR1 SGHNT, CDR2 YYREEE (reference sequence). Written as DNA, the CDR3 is TGTGCCAGCAGCAGAGGACTGAGACTTTCACCCCTCCACTTT. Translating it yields CASSRGLRLSPLHF.

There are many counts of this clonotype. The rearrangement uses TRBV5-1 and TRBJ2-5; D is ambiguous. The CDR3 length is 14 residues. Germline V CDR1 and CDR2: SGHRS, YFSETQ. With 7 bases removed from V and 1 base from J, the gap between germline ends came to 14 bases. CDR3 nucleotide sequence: TGCGCCAGCCCCTATGGGCAGGTCCAAGAGACCCAGTACTTC. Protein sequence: CASPYGQVQETQYF.

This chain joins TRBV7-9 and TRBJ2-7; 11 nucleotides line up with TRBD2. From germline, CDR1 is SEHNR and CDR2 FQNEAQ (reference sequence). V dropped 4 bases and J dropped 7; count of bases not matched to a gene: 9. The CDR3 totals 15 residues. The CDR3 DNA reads TGTGCCAGCAGCTCGGGGGGACTAGCGGTTTTTGAGCAGTACTTC. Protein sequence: CASSSGGLAVFEQYF. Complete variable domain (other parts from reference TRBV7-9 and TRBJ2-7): DTGVSQNPRHKITKRGQNVTFRCDPISEHNRLYWYRQTLGQGPEFLTYFQNEAQLEKSRLLSDRFSAERPKGSFSTLEIQRTEQGDSAMYLCASSSGGLAVFEQYFGPGTRLTVT.

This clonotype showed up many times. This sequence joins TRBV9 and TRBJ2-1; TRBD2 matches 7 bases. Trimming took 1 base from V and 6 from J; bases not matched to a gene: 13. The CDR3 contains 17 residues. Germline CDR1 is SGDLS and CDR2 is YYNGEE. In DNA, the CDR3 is TGTGCCAGCAGCGTAAGCAGCGCGGGAGTTCCCCCCAATGAGCAGTTCTTC. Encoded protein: CASSVSSAGVPPNEQFF.

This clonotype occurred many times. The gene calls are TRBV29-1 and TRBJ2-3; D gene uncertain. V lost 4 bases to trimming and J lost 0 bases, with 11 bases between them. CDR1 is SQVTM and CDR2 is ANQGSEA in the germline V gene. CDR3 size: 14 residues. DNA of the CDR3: TGCAGCGTTGTGTGGGCCACCAGCACAGATACGCAGTATTTT. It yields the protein CSVVWATSTDTQYF.

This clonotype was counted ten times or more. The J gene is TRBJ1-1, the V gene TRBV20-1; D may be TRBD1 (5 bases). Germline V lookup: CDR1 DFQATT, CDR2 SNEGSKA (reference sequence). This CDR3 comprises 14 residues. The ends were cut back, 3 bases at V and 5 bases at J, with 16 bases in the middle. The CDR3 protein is CSASKGHRTTEAFF. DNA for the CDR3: TGCAGTGCTAGTAAAGGACATCGAACTACTGAAGCTTTCTTT.

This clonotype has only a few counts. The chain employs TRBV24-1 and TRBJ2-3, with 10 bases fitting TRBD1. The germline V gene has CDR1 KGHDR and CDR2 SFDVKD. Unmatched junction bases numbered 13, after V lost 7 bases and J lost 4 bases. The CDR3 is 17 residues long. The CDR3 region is CATSVRRDRGIADTQYF. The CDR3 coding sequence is TGTGCCACCAGCGTACGACGGGACAGGGGCATTGCAGATACGCAGTATTTT.

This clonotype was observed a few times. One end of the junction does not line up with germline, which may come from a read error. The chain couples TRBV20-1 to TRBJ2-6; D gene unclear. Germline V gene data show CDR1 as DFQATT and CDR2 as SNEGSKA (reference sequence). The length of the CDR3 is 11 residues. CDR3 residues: CSAHPGRRLAF. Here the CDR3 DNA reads TGCAGTGCTCACCCTGGACGCCGCCTGGCTTTC.

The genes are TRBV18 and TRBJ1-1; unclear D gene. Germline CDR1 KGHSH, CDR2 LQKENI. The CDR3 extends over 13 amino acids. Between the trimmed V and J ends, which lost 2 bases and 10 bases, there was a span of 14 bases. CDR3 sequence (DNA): TGTGCCAGCTCACCAAACGGTCAATCGGGAGCTTTCTTT. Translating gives CASSPNGQSGAFF.

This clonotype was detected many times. CDR3 loop: CASTQGDLAKNIQYF. The CDR3 DNA reads as TGTGCCAGCACGCAAGGGGATTTAGCCAAAAACATTCAGTACTTC. This chain links TRBV28 with TRBJ2-4; D may be TRBD1 (5 bases). CDR3 length: 15 amino acids. Germline V gives CDR1 MDHEN, CDR2 SYDVKM. The V and J ends lost 7 bases and 0 bases respectively, with 13 bases between them.

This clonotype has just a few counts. The CDR3 sequence: CSAREPLAGVGETQYF. CDR3 nucleotides: TGCAGTGCTAGAGAACCCCTAGCGGGAGTCGGTGAGACCCAGTACTTC. The chain employs TRBV20-1 and TRBJ2-5, with TRBD2 matching over 10 bases. J was trimmed by 5 bases and V by 0 bases; bases with no gene match: 9. The length of the CDR3 is 16 residues. Germline assignment: CDR1 DFQATT and CDR2 SNEGSKA (reference sequence).

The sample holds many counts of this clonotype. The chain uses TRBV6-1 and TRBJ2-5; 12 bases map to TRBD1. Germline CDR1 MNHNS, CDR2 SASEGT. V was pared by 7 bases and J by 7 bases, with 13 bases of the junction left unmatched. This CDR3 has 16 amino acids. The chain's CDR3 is CASISAGTGGLGTQYF. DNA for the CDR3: TGTGCCAGCATCAGCGCCGGGACAGGGGGCCTTGGGACCCAGTACTTC.

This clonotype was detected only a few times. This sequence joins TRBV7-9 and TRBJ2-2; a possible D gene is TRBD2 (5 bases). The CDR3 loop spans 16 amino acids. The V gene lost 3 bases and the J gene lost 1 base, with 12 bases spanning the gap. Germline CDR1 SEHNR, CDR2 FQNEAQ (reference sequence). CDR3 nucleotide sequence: TGTGCCAGCAGCTTTGGACTGACTGGGAACACCGGGGAGCTGTTTTTT. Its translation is CASSFGLTGNTGELFF.

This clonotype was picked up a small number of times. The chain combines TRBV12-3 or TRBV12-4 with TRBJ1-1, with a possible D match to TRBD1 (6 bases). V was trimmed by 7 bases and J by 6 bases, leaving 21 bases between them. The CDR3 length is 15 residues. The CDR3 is CASTHRAGRTSEAFF. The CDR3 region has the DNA TGTGCCAGCACGCACAGGGCAGGAAGAACCTCTGAAGCTTTCTTT.

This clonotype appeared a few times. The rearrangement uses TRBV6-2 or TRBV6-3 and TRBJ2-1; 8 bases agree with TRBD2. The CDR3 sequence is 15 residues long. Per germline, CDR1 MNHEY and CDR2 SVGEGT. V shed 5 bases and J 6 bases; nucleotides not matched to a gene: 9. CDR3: CASSIPGLVFNEQFF. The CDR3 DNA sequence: TGTGCCAGCAGTATACCGGGACTAGTCTTCAATGAGCAGTTCTTC.

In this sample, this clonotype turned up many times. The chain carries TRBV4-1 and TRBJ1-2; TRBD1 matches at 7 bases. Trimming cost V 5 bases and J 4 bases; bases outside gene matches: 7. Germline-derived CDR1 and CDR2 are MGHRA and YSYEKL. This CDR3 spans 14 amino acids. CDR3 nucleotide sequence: TGCGCCAGCAGCGCCCCGGGACAGAGCTATGGCTACACCTTC. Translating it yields CASSAPGQSYGYTF.

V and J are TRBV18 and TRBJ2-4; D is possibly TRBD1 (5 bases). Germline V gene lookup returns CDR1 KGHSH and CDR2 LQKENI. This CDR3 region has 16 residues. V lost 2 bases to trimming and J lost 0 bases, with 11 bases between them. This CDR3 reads CASSPSRTLAKNIQYF. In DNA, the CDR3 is TGTGCCAGCTCACCATCCAGGACACTAGCCAAAAACATTCAGTACTTC.

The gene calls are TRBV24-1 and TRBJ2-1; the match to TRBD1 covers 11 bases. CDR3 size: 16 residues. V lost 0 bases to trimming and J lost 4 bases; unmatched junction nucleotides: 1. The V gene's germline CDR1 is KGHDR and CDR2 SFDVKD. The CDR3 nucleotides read TGTGCCACCAGTGATTTGGGACAGGGGGCGTACAATGAGCAGTTCTTC. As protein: CATSDLGQGAYNEQFF.

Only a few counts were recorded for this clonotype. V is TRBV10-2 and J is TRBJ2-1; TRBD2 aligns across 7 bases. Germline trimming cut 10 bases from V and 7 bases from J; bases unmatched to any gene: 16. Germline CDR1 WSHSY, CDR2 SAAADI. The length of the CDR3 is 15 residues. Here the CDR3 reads CATSMGMAGENEQFF. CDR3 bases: TGCGCCACCAGCATGGGGATGGCGGGAGAAAATGAGCAGTTCTTC.

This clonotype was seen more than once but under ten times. This CDR3 reads CASSFVFNEQFF. CDR3 bases: TGTGCCAGCAGCTTTGTGTTCAATGAGCAGTTCTTC. The chain employs TRBV7-2 and TRBJ2-1; D not certain. The CDR3 covers 12 residues. Trimming shortened V by 3 bases and J by 6 bases, and 6 bases separated the two germline ends. The germline V gene encodes CDR1 SGHTA and CDR2 FQGNSA.

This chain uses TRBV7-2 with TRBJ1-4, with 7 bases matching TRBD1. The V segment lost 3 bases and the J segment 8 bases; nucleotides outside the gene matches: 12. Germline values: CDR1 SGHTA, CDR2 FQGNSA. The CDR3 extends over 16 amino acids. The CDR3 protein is CASSLTGTALREKLFF. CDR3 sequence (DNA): TGTGCCAGCAGCTTGACAGGGACCGCTCTCAGGGAAAAACTGTTTTTT.

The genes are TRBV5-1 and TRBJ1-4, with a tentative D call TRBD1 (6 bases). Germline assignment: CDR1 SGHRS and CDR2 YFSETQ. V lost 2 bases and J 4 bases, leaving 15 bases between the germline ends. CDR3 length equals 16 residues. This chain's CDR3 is CASSFLQRGINEKLFF. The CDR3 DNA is TGCGCCAGCAGCTTTCTTCAAAGGGGGATTAATGAAAAACTGTTTTTT.

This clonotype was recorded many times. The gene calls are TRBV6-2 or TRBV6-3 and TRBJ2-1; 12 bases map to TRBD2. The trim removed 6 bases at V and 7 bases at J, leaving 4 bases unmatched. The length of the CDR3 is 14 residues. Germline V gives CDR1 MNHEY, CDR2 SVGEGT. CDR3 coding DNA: TGTGCCAGCAGCTGGACTAGCGGGATTAATGAGCAGTTCTTC. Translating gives CASSWTSGINEQFF.

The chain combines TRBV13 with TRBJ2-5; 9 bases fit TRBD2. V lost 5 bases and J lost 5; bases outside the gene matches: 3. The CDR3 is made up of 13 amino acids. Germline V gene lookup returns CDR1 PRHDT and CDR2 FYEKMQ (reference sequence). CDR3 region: CASSTSGRETQYF. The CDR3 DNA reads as TGTGCCAGCAGCACTAGCGGGCGGGAGACCCAGTACTTC.

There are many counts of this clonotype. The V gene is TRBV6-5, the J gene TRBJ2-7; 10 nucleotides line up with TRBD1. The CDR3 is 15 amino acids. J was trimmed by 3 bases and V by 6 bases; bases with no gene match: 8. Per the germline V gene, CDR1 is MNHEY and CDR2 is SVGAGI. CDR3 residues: CASSPTGGGYYEQYF. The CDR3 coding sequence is TGTGCCAGCAGCCCGACAGGGGGCGGCTACTACGAGCAGTACTTC.